This is a list of T cell receptor beta chains from one sample in a study of CD8 T cells in Susac syndrome. Each CDR3 protein is one row after TCRdb ran MiXCR on the immunoSEQ multiplex PCR reads. The sample shows approximately 220,000 distinct CDR3 sequences, 85% to 95% of them seen only once. Sequenced: CD4+ T cells from PBMCs. These receptors all come from a human donor with multiple sclerosis. CDR3s include the opening cysteine and the closing phenylalanine or tryptophan. D genes are given only for firm matches. The size entry is marked missing in some rows and otherwise reads once, few, many or a size class.

j_call: TRBJ2-3
v_call: TRBV7-3
d_call: TRBD2
clone_size: -
cdr3_aa: CASSLSGGRDTQYF
cdr3_nt: TGTGCCAGCAGCTTAAGCGGGGGGCGGGATACGCAGTATTTT

j_call: TRBJ2-7
v_call: TRBV20-1
d_call: -
clone_size: -
cdr3_aa: CSAASSEQYF
cdr3_nt: TGCAGTGCTGCCTCAAGCGAGCAGTACTTC

j_call: TRBJ1-2
v_call: TRBV20-1
d_call: -
clone_size: -
cdr3_aa: CSASPIEFEGYGYTF
cdr3_nt: TGCAGTGCTAGTCCGATAGAGTTTGAGGGCTATGGCTACACCTTC

j_call: TRBJ1-1
v_call: TRBV18
d_call: -
clone_size: -
cdr3_aa: CASSPAHSRAEAFF
cdr3_nt: TGTGCCAGCTCACCAGCGCACAGTAGAGCTGAAGCTTTCTTT

j_call: TRBJ2-3
v_call: TRBV6-6
d_call: -
clone_size: -
cdr3_aa: CASSYPDTQYF
cdr3_nt: TGTGCCAGCAGTTACCCAGATACGCAGTATTTT

j_call: TRBJ2-2
v_call: TRBV7-9
d_call: TRBD2
clone_size: -
cdr3_aa: CASSLWTSPDTGELFF
cdr3_nt: TGTGCCAGCAGCTTATGGACTAGCCCGGACACCGGGGAGCTGTTTTTT

j_call: TRBJ1-6
v_call: TRBV29-1
d_call: -
clone_size: -
cdr3_aa: CSVSGGGNSPLHF
cdr3_nt: TGCAGCGTCTCCGGAGGAGGTAATTCACCCCTCCACTTT

j_call: TRBJ2-5
v_call: TRBV5-1
d_call: -
clone_size: -
cdr3_aa: CASSLARAEETQYF
cdr3_nt: TGCGCCAGCAGCTTGGCCCGGGCTGAGGAGACCCAGTACTTC

j_call: TRBJ1-4
v_call: TRBV20-1
d_call: -
clone_size: -
cdr3_aa: CSARGDNNEKLFF
cdr3_nt: TGCAGTGCTAGAGGGGACAATAATGAAAAACTGTTTTTT

j_call: TRBJ2-1
v_call: TRBV30
d_call: TRBD1
clone_size: -
cdr3_aa: CAWSGQEFEVVQFF
cdr3_nt: TGTGCCTGGAGCGGACAGGAATTTGAAGTGGTTCAGTTCTTC

j_call: TRBJ1-1
v_call: TRBV7-9
d_call: -
clone_size: few
cdr3_aa: CASSFANTEAFF
cdr3_nt: TGTGCCAGCAGCTTTGCGAACACTGAAGCTTTCTTT

j_call: TRBJ2-7
v_call: TRBV27
d_call: -
clone_size: -
cdr3_aa: CASSSRVPILYF
cdr3_nt: TGTGCCAGCAGTTCTAGGGTCCCCATACTGTACTTC

j_call: TRBJ2-2
v_call: TRBV3-1
d_call: -
clone_size: -
cdr3_aa: CASSQTDTSGELFF
cdr3_nt: TGTGCCAGCAGCCAAACCGACACCAGCGGGGAGCTGTTTTTT

j_call: TRBJ2-5
v_call: TRBV11-1
d_call: -
clone_size: once
cdr3_aa: CASSFAGNIQETQYF
cdr3_nt: TGTGCCAGCAGCTTCGCAGGGAATATCCAAGAGACCCAGTACTTC

j_call: TRBJ2-7
v_call: TRBV20-1
d_call: -
clone_size: -
cdr3_aa: CSARTGTHEQYF
cdr3_nt: TGCAGTGCTAGGACCGGGACACACGAGCAGTACTTC

j_call: TRBJ1-1
v_call: TRBV3-1
d_call: -
clone_size: -
cdr3_aa: CASSFGGGEAFF
cdr3_nt: TGTGCCAGCAGCTTCGGGGGTGGTGAAGCTTTCTTT

j_call: TRBJ2-7
v_call: TRBV15
d_call: -
clone_size: -
cdr3_aa: CATSRAEAGNYEQYF
cdr3_nt: TGTGCCACCAGCAGAGCCGAGGCTGGGAACTACGAGCAGTACTTC

j_call: TRBJ1-1
v_call: TRBV20-1
d_call: -
clone_size: -
cdr3_aa: CSARDGATTEAFF
cdr3_nt: TGCAGTGCTAGGGACGGAGCAACCACTGAAGCTTTCTTT

j_call: TRBJ2-1
v_call: TRBV7-2
d_call: -
clone_size: -
cdr3_aa: CASSLDVASEQFF
cdr3_nt: TGTGCCAGCAGCTTAGACGTAGCAAGCGAGCAGTTCTTC

j_call: TRBJ2-5
v_call: TRBV28
d_call: TRBD1
clone_size: -
cdr3_aa: CASSSTGYQETQYF
cdr3_nt: TGTGCCAGCAGCTCGACAGGGTACCAAGAGACCCAGTACTTC

j_call: TRBJ2-3
v_call: TRBV7-9
d_call: -
clone_size: -
cdr3_aa: CASLYGQSGGDTQYF
cdr3_nt: TGTGCGAGCTTATACGGGCAAAGTGGCGGAGATACGCAGTATTTT

j_call: TRBJ2-2
v_call: TRBV14
d_call: -
clone_size: -
cdr3_aa: CASSPRVAGELFF
cdr3_nt: TGTGCCAGCAGCCCCAGGGTGGCCGGGGAGCTGTTTTTT

j_call: TRBJ1-2
v_call: TRBV20-1
d_call: TRBD1
clone_size: once
cdr3_aa: CSARDGRTGDGYTF
cdr3_nt: TGCAGTGCTAGAGACGGGAGGACAGGGGATGGCTACACCTTC

j_call: TRBJ1-6
v_call: TRBV27
d_call: TRBD1
clone_size: -
cdr3_aa: CASSWGGQGDSPLHF
cdr3_nt: TGTGCCAGCAGTTGGGGTGGACAGGGGGATTCACCCCTCCACTTT

j_call: TRBJ2-3
v_call: TRBV5-1
d_call: -
clone_size: once
cdr3_aa: CASSSNSGADTQYF
cdr3_nt: TGCGCCAGCAGTTCTAATTCGGGAGCAGATACGCAGTATTTT

j_call: TRBJ1-6
v_call: TRBV11-2
d_call: -
clone_size: -
cdr3_aa: CASSLGTRVYNSPLHF
cdr3_nt: TGTGCCAGCAGCTTAGGGACAAGAGTCTATAATTCACCCCTCCACTTT

j_call: TRBJ2-6
v_call: TRBV20-1
d_call: -
clone_size: once
cdr3_aa: CSAAPDPGANVLTF
cdr3_nt: TGCAGTGCCGCACCTGATCCTGGGGCCAACGTCCTGACTTTC

j_call: TRBJ1-5
v_call: TRBV6-5
d_call: -
clone_size: -
cdr3_aa: CASSLDGHSNQPQHF
cdr3_nt: TGTGCCAGCAGCCTAGACGGACATAGCAATCAGCCCCAGCATTTT

j_call: TRBJ1-1
v_call: TRBV5-1
d_call: -
clone_size: -
cdr3_aa: CASSLESGNTEAFF
cdr3_nt: TGCGCCAGCAGCTTGGAATCGGGGAACACTGAAGCTTTCTTT

j_call: TRBJ1-6
v_call: TRBV20-1
d_call: -
clone_size: -
cdr3_aa: CSARDQMEGFDNSPLHF
cdr3_nt: TGCAGTGCTAGAGATCAAATGGAGGGTTTCGATAATTCACCCCTCCACTTT

j_call: TRBJ2-7
v_call: TRBV2
d_call: -
clone_size: -
cdr3_aa: CASNPGSSYEQYF
cdr3_nt: TGTGCCAGCAACCCGGGGAGCTCCTACGAGCAGTACTTC

j_call: TRBJ2-5
v_call: TRBV7-9
d_call: -
clone_size: -
cdr3_aa: CASSLEGTFGETQYF
cdr3_nt: TGTGCCAGCAGCTTAGAAGGGACTTTCGGGGAGACCCAGTACTTC

j_call: TRBJ1-2
v_call: TRBV30
d_call: -
clone_size: -
cdr3_aa: CAWSTSSGGYTF
cdr3_nt: TGTGCCTGGAGCACCTCCAGCGGTGGCTACACCTTC

j_call: TRBJ1-5
v_call: TRBV6-2/TRBV6-3
d_call: TRBD1
clone_size: once
cdr3_aa: CASSPRQGAYQPQHF
cdr3_nt: TGTGCCAGCAGCCCGAGACAGGGGGCTTATCAGCCCCAGCATTTT

j_call: TRBJ1-2
v_call: TRBV20-1
d_call: -
clone_size: -
cdr3_aa: CSPLLDPYGYTF
cdr3_nt: TGCAGTCCCCTCCTCGATCCTTATGGCTACACCTTC

j_call: TRBJ2-5
v_call: TRBV20-1
d_call: TRBD2
clone_size: -
cdr3_aa: CSARAGLAGGPMETQYF
cdr3_nt: TGCAGTGCTAGAGCCGGACTAGCGGGGGGGCCGATGGAGACCCAGTACTTC

j_call: TRBJ2-1
v_call: TRBV20-1
d_call: -
clone_size: -
cdr3_aa: CSARPDYNEQFF
cdr3_nt: TGCAGTGCCAGACCGGATTACAATGAGCAGTTCTTC

j_call: TRBJ2-5
v_call: TRBV5-6
d_call: -
clone_size: -
cdr3_aa: CASSFGLQETQYF
cdr3_nt: TGTGCCAGCAGCTTTGGGCTCCAAGAGACCCAGTACTTC

j_call: TRBJ1-1
v_call: TRBV29-1
d_call: -
clone_size: -
cdr3_aa: CSVREGVMNTEAFF
cdr3_nt: TGCAGCGTTCGGGAGGGAGTTATGAACACTGAAGCTTTCTTT

j_call: TRBJ1-6
v_call: TRBV30
d_call: -
clone_size: -
cdr3_aa: CAWSVLSDSAPLHF
cdr3_nt: TGTGCCTGGAGTGTACTCTCGGACAGCGCTCCCCTCCACTTT

j_call: TRBJ2-3
v_call: TRBV6-1
d_call: TRBD2
clone_size: -
cdr3_aa: CASSETYSGGATDTQYF
cdr3_nt: TGTGCCAGCAGTGAAACATATAGCGGGGGGGCAACAGATACGCAGTATTTT

j_call: TRBJ1-5
v_call: TRBV20-1
d_call: TRBD1
clone_size: -
cdr3_aa: CSARDRQGWSQPQHF
cdr3_nt: TGCAGTGCTAGAGATCGACAGGGGTGGAGTCAGCCCCAGCATTTT

j_call: TRBJ2-5
v_call: TRBV7-9
d_call: -
clone_size: -
cdr3_aa: CASSLVANQETQYF
cdr3_nt: TGTGCCAGCAGCTTAGTAGCGAACCAAGAGACCCAGTACTTC

j_call: TRBJ2-1
v_call: TRBV11-2
d_call: TRBD2
clone_size: -
cdr3_aa: CASSFYLGAGGYNEQFF
cdr3_nt: TGTGCCAGCAGCTTCTATCTTGGAGCGGGGGGGTACAATGAGCAGTTCTTC

j_call: TRBJ1-6
v_call: TRBV13
d_call: -
clone_size: -
cdr3_aa: CASSLGWGPPQTPLHF
cdr3_nt: TGTGCCAGCAGCTTAGGTTGGGGGCCTCCCCAAACACCCCTCCACTTT

j_call: TRBJ2-3
v_call: TRBV20-1
d_call: -
clone_size: -
cdr3_aa: CSAGQGSGKDTQYF
cdr3_nt: TGCAGTGCTGGTCAGGGGAGCGGAAAAGATACGCAGTATTTT

j_call: TRBJ2-1
v_call: TRBV18
d_call: -
clone_size: -
cdr3_aa: CASSRQGYNEQFF
cdr3_nt: TGTGCCAGCTCACGGCAGGGATACAATGAGCAGTTCTTC

j_call: TRBJ1-2
v_call: TRBV29-1
d_call: TRBD1
clone_size: once
cdr3_aa: CSVERDRRNYGYTF
cdr3_nt: TGCAGCGTTGAAAGGGACAGACGTAACTATGGCTACACCTTC

j_call: TRBJ2-1
v_call: TRBV15
d_call: -
clone_size: -
cdr3_aa: CATSREPGGGNEQFF
cdr3_nt: TGTGCCACCAGCAGAGAACCGGGGGGCGGGAATGAGCAGTTCTTC

j_call: TRBJ1-4
v_call: TRBV12-3/TRBV12-4
d_call: -
clone_size: -
cdr3_aa: CASSPGPGENEKLFF
cdr3_nt: TGTGCCAGCAGTCCGGGACCCGGGGAGAATGAAAAACTGTTTTTT

j_call: TRBJ2-5
v_call: TRBV2
d_call: -
clone_size: once
cdr3_aa: CASTGGAKETQYF
cdr3_nt: TGTGCCAGCACAGGGGGGGCCAAAGAGACCCAGTACTTC

j_call: TRBJ2-6
v_call: TRBV30
d_call: -
clone_size: -
cdr3_aa: CAWVKTGLGANVLTF
cdr3_nt: TGTGCCTGGGTAAAAACAGGGCTGGGGGCCAACGTCCTGACTTTC

j_call: TRBJ1-6
v_call: TRBV7-2
d_call: TRBD1
clone_size: -
cdr3_aa: CASSSAGGNSPLHF
cdr3_nt: TGTGCCAGCAGCTCGGCAGGGGGAAATTCACCCCTCCACTTT